The 24 T cell receptor beta chains listed next were all sequenced from one sample in a study of T cells in Graves' hyperthyroidism and ophthalmopathy. Amplification targeted TCR beta CDR3 regions from RNA transcripts. First-round RT-PCR with HTBI primers amplified the TCR CDR3 region. TCRdb re-analysed the multiplex PCR reads in MiXCR, keeping a single row per CDR3 protein. The table shows about 340,000 distinct CDR3 sequences, with roughly 23% occurring only once. Sequenced sample: blood. The receptors originated from a woman in her 50s with Graves' hyperthyroidism.

This clonotype was found a few times. This chain uses TRBV29-1 with TRBJ2-7, with 10 bases identical to TRBD2. V shed 4 bases and J 0 bases; nucleotides not matched to a gene: 3. CDR1 is SQVTM, CDR2 ANQGSEA, per germline. The CDR3 is made up of 14 amino acids. The CDR3 coding sequence is TGCAGCGTTGGGGCTAGCGGGGGCTCCTACGAGCAGTACTTC. Translated: CSVGASGGSYEQYF.

This clonotype has more than one count but fewer than ten. The V and J genes are TRBV13 and TRBJ2-1; tentatively, D is TRBD1 (6 bases). Germline V gene sequence: CDR1 PRHDT, CDR2 FYEKMQ (reference sequence). This CDR3 region has 17 residues. Trimming left V 0 bases short and J 2 bases short, with 14 bases between. The CDR3 loop reads CASSLGYRASPYNEQFF. The DNA for the CDR3 is TGTGCCAGCAGCTTAGGTTACAGGGCCTCCCCCTACAATGAGCAGTTCTTC.

This clonotype appeared many times. The gene calls are TRBV11-2 and TRBJ2-7; no reliable D call. Germline CDR1 is SGHAT and CDR2 is FQNNGV. CDR3 size: 14 residues. The V and J ends lost 2 bases and 6 bases respectively, with 14 bases between them. The CDR3 spells CASSLRTLGGEQYF. DNA of the CDR3: TGTGCCAGCAGCTTAAGGACCCTAGGCGGCGAGCAGTACTTC. Full variable domain (remainder filled in from reference TRBV11-2 and TRBJ2-7): EAGVAQSPRYKIIEKRQSVAFWCNPISGHATLYWYQQILGQGPKLLIQFQNNGVVDDSQLPKDRFSAERLKGVDSTLKIQPAKLEDSAVYLCASSLRTLGGEQYFGPGTRLTVT.

This clonotype was observed at least ten times. V and J are TRBV6-5 and TRBJ2-1, with 12 nucleotides matching TRBD2. The germline CDR1 and CDR2 sequences are MNHEY and SVGAGI. The ends lost 0 bases at V and 9 bases at J; junction bases unmatched: 9. CDR3 length equals 17 residues. The CDR3 loop reads CASSYSSASGRAGEQFF. CDR3 in DNA: TGTGCCAGCAGTTACTCGTCCGCTAGCGGGAGGGCCGGTGAGCAGTTCTTC.

This clonotype was counted ten times or more. The chain couples TRBV7-9 to TRBJ2-7; 7 nucleotides align to TRBD1. CDR1 SEHNR and CDR2 FQNEAQ come from the germline V gene (reference sequence). The CDR3 runs 14 residues. J gave up 5 bases and V 3 bases, and 7 bases lay outside the gene matches. This CDR3 is CASSFTGTVHEQYF. DNA of the CDR3: TGTGCCAGCAGCTTCACCGGGACAGTGCACGAGCAGTACTTC.

The chain employs TRBV6-5 and TRBJ2-5; D unresolved. The V and J ends lost 0 bases and 4 bases respectively, with 6 bases between them. Germline values: CDR1 MNHEY, CDR2 SVGAGI. This CDR3 has 13 amino acids. Written as DNA, the CDR3 is TGTGCCAGCAGTTACTCGAGGCGAGAGACCCAGTACTTC. Translating it yields CASSYSRRETQYF.

The V call is TRBV20-1, the J call TRBJ2-1; D gene ambiguous. The V end lost 2 bases, the J end lost 6 bases, and 14 bases lay between the germline ends. Germline values: CDR1 DFQATT, CDR2 SNEGSKA (reference sequence). This CDR3 comprises 14 residues. CDR3 protein: CSARIPGNLNEQFF. DNA for the CDR3: TGCAGTGCTAGAATACCAGGAAACCTCAATGAGCAGTTCTTC.

The chain is built from TRBV3-1 and TRBJ1-6; the D is unclear. CDR1 is LGHDT and CDR2 is YNNKEL in the germline V gene (reference sequence). The CDR3 length is 12 residues. Between the trimmed V and J ends, which lost 1 base and 15 bases, there was a span of 10 bases. The CDR3 DNA reads TGTGCCAGCAGCCAAGCTGATCTGCTCCTCCACTTT. This translates into CASSQADLLLHF.

This clonotype was counted many times. This chain links TRBV20-1 with TRBJ1-5, with TRBD1 matching 7 bases. Germline-derived CDR1 and CDR2 are DFQATT and SNEGSKA (reference sequence). J gave up 9 bases and V 0 bases, and 5 bases lay outside the gene matches. This CDR3 contains 13 residues. This chain's CDR3 is CSARDTGAGPQHF. DNA for the CDR3: TGCAGTGCTAGAGATACAGGGGCCGGGCCCCAGCATTTT.

There are many counts of this clonotype. The rearrangement joins TRBV5-1 to TRBJ1-1; D remains ambiguous. V was pared by 4 bases and J by 4 bases, with 20 bases between. Germline V gene lookup returns CDR1 SGHRS and CDR2 YFSETQ. This CDR3 contains 16 residues. The CDR3 DNA reads TGCGCCAGCAGCCCCGGTAGGGTGGGTCGGTTCACTGAAGCTTTCTTT. Its translation is CASSPGRVGRFTEAFF.

This clonotype was detected many times. The J gene is TRBJ2-3, the V gene TRBV5-1; the match to TRBD2 covers 10 bases. This CDR3 region has 16 residues. V trimming: 6 bases; J trimming: 2 bases; junction bases outside the gene matches: 9. Germline loops: CDR1 SGHRS, CDR2 YFSETQ. The CDR3 sequence is CASTRSGTSDTDTQYF. The CDR3 DNA follows: TGCGCCAGCACCCGTTCCGGGACTAGCGACACAGATACGCAGTATTTT.

This clonotype was counted a single time. V usage is TRBV7-3 and J usage is TRBJ2-7; 7 bases fit TRBD2. This CDR3 is built from 14 residues. With 6 bases clipped from V and 1 base from J, the junction kept 6 bases outside the gene matches. The germline gives CDR1 SGHTA, CDR2 FQGTGA. In DNA, the CDR3 is TGTGCCAGCAGGTCTAGCGGTATATCCTACGAGCAGTACTTC. Encoded protein: CASRSSGISYEQYF.

V and J are TRBV27 and TRBJ2-7; 12 bases map to TRBD2. The ends lost 6 bases at V and 4 bases at J; junction bases unmatched: 10. Germline loops: CDR1 MNHEY, CDR2 SMNVEV (reference sequence). The CDR3 runs to 16 residues. The CDR3 DNA follows: TGTGCCAGCAGATCCCCTAGCGGGAGGGCCCCTTACGAGCAGTACTTC. Translated: CASRSPSGRAPYEQYF.

This clonotype was found many times. The gene calls are TRBV27 and TRBJ2-3; D might be TRBD2 (6 bases). Looked up from germline, CDR1 is MNHEY and CDR2 is SMNVEV (reference sequence). The CDR3 has 15 amino acids. With 4 bases removed from V and 7 bases from J, the gap between germline ends came to 18 bases. As DNA, the CDR3 is TGTGCCAGCAGTTGGCCAACGGCGGGACTTCATACGCAGTATTTT. It is translated as CASSWPTAGLHTQYF.

The J gene is TRBJ2-5, the V gene TRBV20-1, with D possibly matching TRBD1 (5 bases). The CDR3 sequence is 14 residues long. Trimming removed 8 bases from V and 5 bases from J, with 21 bases in between. Germline V gene sequence: CDR1 DFQATT, CDR2 SNEGSKA (reference sequence). The CDR3 sequence: CSNQKSGLAETQYF. The CDR3 bases are TGCAGTAACCAAAAATCAGGGCTCGCTGAGACCCAGTACTTC.

The sample holds many counts of this clonotype. The genes are TRBV12-3 or TRBV12-4 and TRBJ2-7, with D possibly being TRBD2 (7 bases). The CDR3 sequence is 13 residues long. Trimming took 4 bases from V and 6 from J, leaving 13 bases between them. The DNA of the CDR3 is TGTGCCAGCAGTTCTACAGGGAGGGTCGAGCAGTACTTC. As protein: CASSSTGRVEQYF.

The sample holds many counts of this clonotype. The CDR3 DNA reads TGTGCCAGCAGTGAAGCCGGGGGCGACGGGACCCAGTACTTC. Translation: CASSEAGGDGTQYF. The chain joins TRBV6-1 to TRBJ2-5; either TRBD1 or TRBD2 may supply D (6 bases each). Looked up from germline, CDR1 is MNHNS and CDR2 is SASEGT. Trimming shortened V by 0 bases and J by 7 bases, and 12 bases separated the two germline ends. This CDR3 is 14 amino acids long.

The rearrangement uses TRBV25-1 and TRBJ2-7; D ambiguous. The CDR3 sequence is 14 residues long. CDR1 and CDR2 from the germline V gene are MGHDK and SYGVNS. The V gene lost 2 bases and the J gene lost 6 bases, with 14 bases spanning the gap. The CDR3 DNA follows: TGTGCCAGCAGTGAAAGTGGCACGTACCGCGAGCAGTACTTC. Translated, it gives CASSESGTYREQYF.

This clonotype was picked up many times. This chain joins TRBV29-1 and TRBJ2-3; 9 bases are shared with TRBD2. CDR1 and CDR2 from the germline V gene are SQVTM and ANQGSEA. The trim removed 3 bases at V and 4 bases at J, leaving 5 bases unmatched. The CDR3 totals 14 residues. The CDR3 loop is CSVDGREGPDTQYF. The CDR3 DNA reads as TGCAGCGTTGATGGGCGGGAGGGCCCAGATACGCAGTATTTT.

This clonotype was found a few times. The CDR3 sequence: CSVVKPGQGVYEQYF. In DNA, the CDR3 is TGCAGCGTCGTAAAACCGGGACAGGGTGTATACGAGCAGTACTTC. The J gene is TRBJ2-7, the V gene TRBV29-1, with 9 bases lining up with TRBD1. V was pared by 6 bases and J by 4 bases, with 13 bases of the junction left unmatched. Germline V gene data show CDR1 as SQVTM and CDR2 as ANQGSEA. The CDR3 covers 15 residues.

This clonotype was picked up many times. The V call is TRBV28, the J call TRBJ2-1; 13 bases match TRBD2. Germline CDR1 is MDHEN and CDR2 is SYDVKM. The CDR3 is 17 amino acids. V dropped 5 bases and J dropped 5; count of bases not matched to a gene: 9. CDR3: CASSTRTSGSFDNEQFF. In nucleotides, the CDR3 is TGTGCCAGCAGTACTCGGACTAGCGGGAGTTTCGACAATGAGCAGTTCTTC. The variable domain in full, completed from reference TRBV28 and TRBJ2-1, reads DVKVTQSSRYLVKRTGEKVFLECVQDMDHENMFWYRQDPGLGLRLIYFSYDVKMKEKGDIPEGYSVSREKKERFSLILESASTNQTSMYLCASSTRTSGSFDNEQFFGPGTRLTVL.

This clonotype appeared many times. The J gene is TRBJ2-7, the V gene TRBV7-9; 7 nucleotides agree with TRBD2. CDR3 length: 13 amino acids. Losses at the gene ends were 5 bases for V and 2 bases for J; bases not matched to a gene: 3. Germline lookup yields CDR1 SEHNR and CDR2 FQNEAQ (reference sequence). In DNA form, the CDR3 reads TGTGCCAGCAGCCGAAGCGGGACCTACGAGCAGTACTTC. It translates to CASSRSGTYEQYF.

This clonotype appeared many times. The chain employs TRBV20-1 and TRBJ2-3; possible D gene TRBD2, 5 bases. Per germline, CDR1 DFQATT and CDR2 SNEGSKA (reference sequence). Trimming cost V 3 bases and J 1 base, with 5 bases left between them. This CDR3 has 12 residues. The CDR3 DNA is TGCAGTGCTAGGAGGGGCACAGATACGCAGTATTTT. Protein sequence: CSARRGTDTQYF.

This clonotype was found many times. V is TRBV13 and J is TRBJ2-1, with TRBD2 matching over 15 bases. The germline CDR1 and CDR2 sequences are PRHDT and FYEKMQ (reference sequence). This CDR3 has 17 amino acids. J lost 6 bases, V lost 5 bases, and 8 bases had no gene match. DNA of the CDR3: TGTGCCAGCAGCACCGGACTAGCGGGGGGGCTCAGCAATGAGCAGTTCTTC. Its protein is CASSTGLAGGLSNEQFF.